The clone carrying this T cell receptor beta chain came up a few times. Its antigen remains unidentified. The sample is drawn from a study of CD8 T cells in ankylosing spondylitis. Researchers built TCR beta libraries using quantitative 5'-RACE with molecular barcodes. In TCRdb, the 5' RACE reads were re-called with MiXCR into one record per CDR3 protein. The data contain just over 150,000 distinct CDR3 sequences, about 18% of them singletons. Notes on the study in general: Existing reports had already noted some motif variants in reactive arthritis synovial fluid and blood.

Germline values: CDR1 DFQATT, CDR2 SNEGSKA (reference sequence). Trimming removed 0 bases at V and 10 bases at J, with 21 bases between. This CDR3 has 16 amino acids. What was sequenced was blood, either unsorted or a sorted T cell fraction (not recorded which). V is TRBV20-1 and J is TRBJ1-4, with D possibly being TRBD1 (5 bases). The sequence derives from a male donor with ankylosing spondylitis or in good health (not recorded which). DNA of the CDR3: TGCAGTGCTAGAGATGGCCCGGACGGGGGAGTGGGAAAACTGTTTTTT. This codes for CSARDGPDGGVGKLFF.